The clone carrying this T cell receptor beta chain has only a few counts. The antigen remains undetermined. The CDR3 totals 17 residues. CDR1 MNHEY and CDR2 SMNVEV come from the germline V gene (reference sequence). J gave up 6 bases and V 2 bases, and 14 bases lay outside the gene matches. This sample stems from a study of T cell repertoires in cytomegalovirus infection. From the reads, TCRdb called clonotypes with MiXCR, one entry per CDR3 protein. The sample has tens of thousands of distinct CDR3 sequences, approximately 22% seen once. The chain employs TRBV27 and TRBJ2-3; the match to TRBD2 covers 7 bases. Source material: PBMCs, sequenced either directly or after in vitro stimulation (not recorded which). The TCR originated in a human donor in good health (CMV status not recorded). Some clones in this sample may be carry-over from other donors' samples. The CDR3 loop is CASSLGYGGSSSDTQYF. DNA of the CDR3: TGTGCCAGCAGTTTAGGTTACGGCGGGAGTTCATCTGATACGCAGTATTTT.